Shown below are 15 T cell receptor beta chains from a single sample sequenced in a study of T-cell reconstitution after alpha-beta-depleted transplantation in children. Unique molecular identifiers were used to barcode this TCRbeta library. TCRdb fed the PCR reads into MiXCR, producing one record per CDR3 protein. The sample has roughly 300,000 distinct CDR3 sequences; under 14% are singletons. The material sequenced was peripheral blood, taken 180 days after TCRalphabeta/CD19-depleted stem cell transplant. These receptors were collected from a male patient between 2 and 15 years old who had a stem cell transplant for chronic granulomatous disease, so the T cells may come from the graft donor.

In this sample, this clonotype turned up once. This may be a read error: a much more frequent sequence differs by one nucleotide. CDR3 residues: CASSPSRTHSSTWELFF. DNA of the CDR3: TGTGCCAGCTCACCGTCCCGGACTCATTCAAGCACCTGGGAGCTGTTTTTT. The chain couples TRBV18 to TRBJ2-2, with a weak D call TRBD2 (5 bases). This CDR3 is built from 17 residues. CDR1 is KGHSH, CDR2 LQKENI, per germline. Full variable domain (remainder filled in from reference TRBV18 and TRBJ2-2): NAGVMQNPRHLVRRRGQEARLRCSPMKGHSHVYWYRQLPEEGLKFMVYLQKENIIDESGMPKERFSAEFPKEGPSILRIQQVVRGDSAAYFCASSPSRTHSSTWELFFGEGSRLTVL.

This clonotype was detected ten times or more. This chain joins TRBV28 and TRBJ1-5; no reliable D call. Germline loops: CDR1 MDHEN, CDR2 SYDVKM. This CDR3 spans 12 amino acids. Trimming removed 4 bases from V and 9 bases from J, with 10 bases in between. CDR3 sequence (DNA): TGTGCCAGCAGTTCTCATCCGGGGCCCCAGCATTTT. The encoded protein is CASSSHPGPQHF.

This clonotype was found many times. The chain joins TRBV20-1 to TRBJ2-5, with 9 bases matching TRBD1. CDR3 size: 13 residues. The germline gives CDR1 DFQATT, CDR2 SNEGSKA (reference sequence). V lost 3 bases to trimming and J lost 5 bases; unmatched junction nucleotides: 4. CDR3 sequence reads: CSARDRGLETQYF. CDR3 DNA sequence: TGCAGTGCTAGGGACAGGGGCCTGGAGACCCAGTACTTC.

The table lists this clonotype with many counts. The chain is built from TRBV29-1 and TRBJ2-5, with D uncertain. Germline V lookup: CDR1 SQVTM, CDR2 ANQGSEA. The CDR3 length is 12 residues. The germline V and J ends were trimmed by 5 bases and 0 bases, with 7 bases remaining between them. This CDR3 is CSVIGNQETQYF. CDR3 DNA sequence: TGCAGCGTTATAGGCAACCAAGAGACCCAGTACTTC.

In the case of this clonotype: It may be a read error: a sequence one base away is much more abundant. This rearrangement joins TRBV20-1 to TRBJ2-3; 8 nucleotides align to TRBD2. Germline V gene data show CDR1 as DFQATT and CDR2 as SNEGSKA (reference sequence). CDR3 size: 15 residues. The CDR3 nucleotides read TGCAGTGCTAGAAAGCGGGAGTTGGTCACAGATTCGCAGTATTTT. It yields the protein CSARKRELVTDSQYF.

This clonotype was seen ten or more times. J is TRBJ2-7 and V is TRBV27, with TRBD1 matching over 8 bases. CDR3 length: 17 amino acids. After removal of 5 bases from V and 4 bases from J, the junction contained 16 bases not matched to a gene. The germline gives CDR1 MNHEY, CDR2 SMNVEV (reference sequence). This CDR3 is CASSPMSTGGPLYEQYF. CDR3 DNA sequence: TGTGCCAGCAGTCCTATGAGCACAGGGGGGCCCCTTTACGAGCAGTACTTC.

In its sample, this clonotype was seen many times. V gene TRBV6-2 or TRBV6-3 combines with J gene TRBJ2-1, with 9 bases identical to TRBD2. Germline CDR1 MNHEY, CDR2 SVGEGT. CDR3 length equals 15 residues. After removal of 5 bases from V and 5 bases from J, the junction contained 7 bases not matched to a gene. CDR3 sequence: CASSPGTSFNNEQFF. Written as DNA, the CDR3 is TGTGCCAGCAGTCCTGGGACTAGCTTTAACAATGAGCAGTTCTTC.

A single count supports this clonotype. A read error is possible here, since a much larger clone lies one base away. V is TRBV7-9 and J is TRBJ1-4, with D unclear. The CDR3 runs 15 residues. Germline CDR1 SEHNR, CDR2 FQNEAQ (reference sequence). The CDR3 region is CASGLRFTRNEKLFF. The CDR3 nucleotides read TGTGCCAGCGGCTTAAGGTTTACCCGGAATGAAAAACTGTTTTTT.

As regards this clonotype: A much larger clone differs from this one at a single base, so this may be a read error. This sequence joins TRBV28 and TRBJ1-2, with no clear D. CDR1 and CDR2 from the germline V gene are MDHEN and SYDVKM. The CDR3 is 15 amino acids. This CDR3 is CASSPGNRLVYGDTF. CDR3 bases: TGTGCCAGCAGCCCCGGAAATCGACTTGTCTATGGCGACACCTTC.

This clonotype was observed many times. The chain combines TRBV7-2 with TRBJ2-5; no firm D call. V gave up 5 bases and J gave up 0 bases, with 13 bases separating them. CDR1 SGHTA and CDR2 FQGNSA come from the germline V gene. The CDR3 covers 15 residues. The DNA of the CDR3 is TGTGCCAGCAGCGTCGTACAACCGTACCAAGAGACCCAGTACTTC. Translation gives CASSVVQPYQETQYF.

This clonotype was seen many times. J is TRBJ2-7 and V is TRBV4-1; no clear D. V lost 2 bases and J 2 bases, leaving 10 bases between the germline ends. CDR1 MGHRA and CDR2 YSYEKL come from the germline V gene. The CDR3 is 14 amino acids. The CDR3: CASSQYEEAYEQYF. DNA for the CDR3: TGCGCCAGCAGCCAATACGAGGAAGCCTACGAGCAGTACTTC.

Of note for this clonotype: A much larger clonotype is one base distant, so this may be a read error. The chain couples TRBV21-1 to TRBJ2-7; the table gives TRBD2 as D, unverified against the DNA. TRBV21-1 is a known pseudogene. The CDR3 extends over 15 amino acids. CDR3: CASSKASGSIHEQYF. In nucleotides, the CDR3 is TGTGCCAGCAGCAAGGCTAGCGGGAGTATCCACGAGCAGTACTTC.

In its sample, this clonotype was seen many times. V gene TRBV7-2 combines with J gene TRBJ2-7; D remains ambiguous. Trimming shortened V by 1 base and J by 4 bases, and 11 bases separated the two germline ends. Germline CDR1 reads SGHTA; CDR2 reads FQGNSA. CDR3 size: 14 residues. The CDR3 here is CASSLGDFGYEQYF. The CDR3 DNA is TGTGCCAGCAGCTTAGGAGACTTCGGATACGAGCAGTACTTC.

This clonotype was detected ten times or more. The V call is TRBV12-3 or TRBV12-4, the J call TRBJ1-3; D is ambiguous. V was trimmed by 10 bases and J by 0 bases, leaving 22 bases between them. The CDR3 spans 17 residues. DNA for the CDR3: TGTGCCAACACCATCGGCGCCTTACCCACCTCTGGAAACACCATATATTTT. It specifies CANTIGALPTSGNTIYF.

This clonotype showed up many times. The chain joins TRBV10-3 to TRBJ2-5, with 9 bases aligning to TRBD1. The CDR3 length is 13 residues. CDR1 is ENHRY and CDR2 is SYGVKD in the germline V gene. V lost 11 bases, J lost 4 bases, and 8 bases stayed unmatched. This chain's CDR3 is CAVGTGGLETQYF. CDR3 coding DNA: TGTGCCGTGGGAACAGGGGGCCTAGAGACCCAGTACTTC.